This T cell receptor beta chain was identified during a study of shared clonotypes between healthy human individuals. The table came from immunoSEQ multiplex PCR; TCRdb's copy has only in-frame clones and leaves some out. Among 640,000 or so clones listed, about two thirds were seen once. This CDR3 contains 15 residues. The junction had 3 bases not matched to a gene; V was cut back by 0 bases and J by 1 base. Germline V gene data show CDR1 as SGHTA and CDR2 as FQGNSA. Broader study findings: Represented genetic and exposure-history diversity was restricted by having few donors.

With regard to this clone: What it recognizes is unknown.

Sequencing used memory CD4+ T cells sorted from blood. Subset meaning: CD45RA-negative fraction. This chain joins TRBV7-2 and TRBJ2-7; the match to TRBD2 covers 7 bases. This sequence was found in a woman aged 30 to 39 in good health. The CDR3 is CASSLAGGWSYEQYF. In DNA form, the CDR3 reads TGTGCCAGCAGCTTAGCCGGGGGGTGGTCCTACGAGCAGTACTTC.